The 17 T cell receptor beta chains listed next were all sequenced from one sample in a study of cytomegalovirus exposure and HLA in healthy donors. PCR was performed using 60 Vbeta and 13 Jbeta primers. The table came from immunoSEQ multiplex PCR; TCRdb's copy has only in-frame clones and leaves some out. The sample has approximately 150,000 clones, about four fifths seen once. The specimen was PBMCs. The receptors originated from a man aged 18 to 30 in good health and CMV-seropositive.

The gene calls are TRBV10-3 and TRBJ2-7, with 11 bases aligning to TRBD1. V shed 6 bases, J shed 5 bases, and the junction held 6 bases outside the gene matches. CDR3 length equals 14 residues. CDR1 and CDR2 from the germline V gene are ENHRY and SYGVKD. The CDR3, as DNA: TGTGCCATCAGAGGACAGGGGGCATCAGACGAGCAGTACTTC. It specifies CAIRGQGASDEQYF.

The gene calls are TRBV2 and TRBJ2-4, with a tentative D call TRBD2 (6 bases). Trimming removed 3 bases from V and 8 bases from J, with 14 bases in between. The germline CDR1 and CDR2 sequences are SNHLY and FYNNEI. The CDR3 length is 14 residues. For the CDR3, the DNA is TGTGCCAGCAGTGACTCAAGCGGGTTCCACATTCAGTACTTC. Its translation is CASSDSSGFHIQYF.

This clone has only one observation. The chain is built from TRBV28 and TRBJ2-1; no clear D. The ends were cut back, 4 bases at V and 10 bases at J, with 11 bases in the middle. Germline V gene data show CDR1 as MDHEN and CDR2 as SYDVKM. This CDR3 spans 12 amino acids. As DNA, the CDR3 is TGTGCCAGCAGTTCCTACCGGGTCGAGCAGTTCTTC. This sequence encodes CASSSYRVEQFF.

The genes are TRBV28 and TRBJ2-7; 8 nucleotides line up with TRBD2. The J segment lost 3 bases and the V segment lost 7 bases, leaving 11 bases of the junction unmatched. The CDR3 has 15 residues. CDR1 and CDR2 from the germline V gene are MDHEN and SYDVKM. The chain's CDR3 is CASTPGGGVVYEQYF. Here the CDR3 DNA reads TGTGCCAGCACCCCGGGAGGGGGGGTAGTCTACGAGCAGTACTTC.

J is TRBJ2-7 and V is TRBV7-9; no clear D. The germline V gene has CDR1 SEHNR and CDR2 FQNEAQ (reference sequence). This CDR3 has 13 amino acids. V was pared by 2 bases and J by 1 base, with 6 bases between. DNA of the CDR3: TGTGCCAGCAGCTTAAGCCGATCCTACGAGCAGTACTTC. Translated, it gives CASSLSRSYEQYF.

This clone came up once. This CDR3 reads CASSSSRQGARDTQYF. CDR3 bases: TGTGCCAGCAGTTCCTCCCGACAGGGGGCAAGAGATACGCAGTATTTT. This chain uses TRBV28 with TRBJ2-3; TRBD1 agrees at 10 bases. Trimming at V came to 4 bases and at J to 5 bases, leaving 9 bases not matched to a gene. The CDR3 runs to 16 residues. CDR1 and CDR2 (germline): MDHEN, SYDVKM.

CDR3 in DNA: TGTGCCAGCAGGTCCCAGGGCAATCCCAATAATTCACCCCTCCACTTT. Translation: CASRSQGNPNNSPLHF. This chain connects TRBV28 to TRBJ1-6; a possible D gene is TRBD1 (5 bases). Germline CDR1 and CDR2: MDHEN and SYDVKM. The CDR3 is 16 residues long. V lost 6 bases and J 5 bases, leaving 17 bases between the germline ends.

The chain uses TRBV5-1 and TRBJ2-7, with 10 bases lining up with TRBD1. Germline V gives CDR1 SGHRS, CDR2 YFSETQ. V trimming: 0 bases; J trimming: 2 bases; junction bases outside the gene matches: 2. The CDR3 runs to 15 residues. CDR3 sequence: CASSLGGTGAYEQYF. As DNA, the CDR3 is TGCGCCAGCAGCTTGGGCGGGACAGGGGCCTACGAGCAGTACTTC.

The rearrangement joins TRBV2 to TRBJ2-3, with D uncertain. V lost 8 bases and J 2 bases, leaving 8 bases between the germline ends. The germline V gene encodes CDR1 SNHLY and CDR2 FYNNEI. This CDR3 has 12 residues. Here the CDR3 reads CASHEDTDTQYF. The CDR3 DNA is TGTGCCAGCCACGAGGACACAGATACGCAGTATTTT.

The chain uses TRBV11-2 and TRBJ1-2; D gene uncertain. Trimming shortened V by 9 bases and J by 8 bases, and 16 bases separated the two germline ends. The germline V gene has CDR1 SGHAT and CDR2 FQNNGV. The CDR3 spans 12 residues. The CDR3 DNA reads as TGTGCCAGTTCCCGAGCCCCCGAGGGCTACACCTTC. It codes for CASSRAPEGYTF.

The gene calls are TRBV18 and TRBJ1-5; D is uncertain. The V gene's germline CDR1 is KGHSH and CDR2 LQKENI. Trimming took 6 bases from V and 4 from J, leaving 25 bases between them. The CDR3 extends over 18 amino acids. CDR3 in DNA: TGTGCCAGCTCGAGGGAGAGGGCAGGCGGGGTTGTGAATCAGCCCCAGCATTTT. The encoded protein is CASSRERAGGVVNQPQHF. The whole variable domain, remainder taken from reference TRBV18 and TRBJ1-5, is NAGVMQNPRHLVRRRGQEARLRCSPMKGHSHVYWYRQLPEEGLKFMVYLQKENIIDESGMPKERFSAEFPKEGPSILRIQQVVRGDSAAYFCASSRERAGGVVNQPQHFGDGTRLSIL.

The genes are TRBV19 and TRBJ2-1; D is perhaps TRBD2 (5 bases). Germline CDR1 and CDR2: LNHDA and SQIVND (reference sequence). Deletions cut 4 bases from V and 0 bases from J, with 10 bases between. The CDR3 length is 15 residues. DNA of the CDR3: TGTGCCAGTAGTAGAGCCGGGAACTCCTACAATGAGCAGTTCTTC. It encodes CASSRAGNSYNEQFF.

The chain carries TRBV7-9 and TRBJ1-3; D perhaps matches TRBD1 (5 bases). There are 15 residues in the CDR3. The germline V gene encodes CDR1 SEHNR and CDR2 FQNEAQ (reference sequence). Trimming removed 0 bases at V and 1 base at J, with 7 bases between. The CDR3 loop reads CASSLAGQSGNTIYF. The CDR3 nucleotides are TGTGCCAGCAGCTTAGCAGGACAATCTGGAAACACCATATATTTT.

This chain links TRBV6-1 with TRBJ1-2, with a weak D call TRBD1 (6 bases). With 6 bases removed from V and 4 bases from J, the gap between germline ends came to 15 bases. The CDR3 is 14 amino acids. Germline V gene data show CDR1 as MNHNS and CDR2 as SASEGT. The CDR3 DNA follows: TGTGCCAGCAGAACTCCGGACAGCGGCTATGGCTACACCTTC. It yields the protein CASRTPDSGYGYTF.

The chain carries TRBV7-9 and TRBJ2-3; 7 bases are shared with TRBD1. This CDR3 has 17 amino acids. The junction had 7 bases not matched to a gene; V was cut back by 1 base and J by 0 bases. Germline assignment: CDR1 SEHNR and CDR2 FQNEAQ (reference sequence). CDR3 coding DNA: TGTGCCAGCAGCTTAGGGACAGGTCACTTTAGCACAGATACGCAGTATTTT. It yields the protein CASSLGTGHFSTDTQYF. The whole variable domain, filled in from reference TRBV7-9 and TRBJ2-3, reads DTGVSQNPRHKITKRGQNVTFRCDPISEHNRLYWYRQTLGQGPEFLTYFQNEAQLEKSRLLSDRFSAERPKGSFSTLEIQRTEQGDSAMYLCASSLGTGHFSTDTQYFGPGTRLTVL.

The J gene is TRBJ2-3, the V gene TRBV5-8, with a weak D call TRBD2 (6 bases). Germline V CDR1 and CDR2: SGHTS, YDEGEE. Trimming left V 5 bases short and J 0 bases short, with 13 bases between. The CDR3 is 15 residues long. In DNA form, the CDR3 reads TGTGCCAGCAGTATTGGGACTCGTAGCACAGATACGCAGTATTTT. Protein: CASSIGTRSTDTQYF.

The chain employs TRBV5-6 and TRBJ1-1; TRBD1 is a possible D gene (5 bases). Looked up from germline, CDR1 is SGHDT and CDR2 is YYEEEE. V lost 1 base, J lost 3 bases, and 16 bases lay in between. CDR3 length: 16 amino acids. CDR3: CASSLMGQGGYTEAFF. DNA for the CDR3: TGTGCCAGCAGCTTGATGGGGCAGGGAGGATACACTGAAGCTTTCTTT.